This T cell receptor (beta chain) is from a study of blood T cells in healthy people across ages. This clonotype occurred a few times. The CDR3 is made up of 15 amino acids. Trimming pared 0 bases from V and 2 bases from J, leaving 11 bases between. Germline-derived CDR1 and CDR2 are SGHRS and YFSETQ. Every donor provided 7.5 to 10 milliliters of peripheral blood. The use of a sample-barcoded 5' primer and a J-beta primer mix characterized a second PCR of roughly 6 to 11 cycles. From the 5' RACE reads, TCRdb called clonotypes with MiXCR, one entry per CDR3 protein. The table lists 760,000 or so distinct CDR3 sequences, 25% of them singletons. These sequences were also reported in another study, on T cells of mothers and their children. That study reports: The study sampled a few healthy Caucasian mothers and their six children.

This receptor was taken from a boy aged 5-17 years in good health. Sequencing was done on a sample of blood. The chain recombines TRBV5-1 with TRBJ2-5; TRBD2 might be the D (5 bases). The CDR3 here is CASSLVEVGQETQYF. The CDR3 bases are TGCGCCAGCAGCTTGGTGGAGGTGGGGCAAGAGACCCAGTACTTC.